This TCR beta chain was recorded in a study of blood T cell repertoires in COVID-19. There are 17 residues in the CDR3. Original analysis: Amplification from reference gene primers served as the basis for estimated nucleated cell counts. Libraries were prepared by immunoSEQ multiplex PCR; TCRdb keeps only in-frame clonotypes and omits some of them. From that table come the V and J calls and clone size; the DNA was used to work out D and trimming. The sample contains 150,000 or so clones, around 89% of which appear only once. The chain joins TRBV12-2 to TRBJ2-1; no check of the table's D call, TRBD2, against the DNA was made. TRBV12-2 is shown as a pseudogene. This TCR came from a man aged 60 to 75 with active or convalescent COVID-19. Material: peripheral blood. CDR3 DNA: TGTGCAAGTCGCCCCTACTCGCGGCACAATCCTGGCAATGAGCAGTTCTTC. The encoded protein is CASRPYSRHNPGNEQFF.